This T cell receptor (beta chain) is drawn from a study of patients and donors after allogeneic stem cell transplantation. Remarks on this clonotype: The junction departs from the called germline gene at one end, perhaps through a read error.

Germline CDR1 is DFQATT and CDR2 is SNEGSKA (reference sequence). CDR3 size: 12 residues. TCRdb reanalysed the RT-PCR reads using MiXCR and keeps one entry per CDR3 protein. Among around 200,000 distinct CDR3 sequences listed, about 37% were seen once. The V and J genes are TRBV20-1 and TRBJ2-7, with 11 nucleotides matching TRBD2. The receptor was isolated from a human donor who was either an allogeneic HSCT recipient or a stem cell or donor lymphocyte infusion donor (not recorded which). It is not recorded whose cells these are; they may come from a transplant donor. Specimen: blood, either unsorted or a sorted T cell fraction (not recorded which). Here the CDR3 DNA reads TGCAGTGTTAGACTAGCGGGGCCTGAGCAGTACTTC. This sequence encodes CSVRLAGPEQYF.